This T cell receptor (beta chain) derives from a study of blood T cell repertoires in COVID-19. On the study more broadly: For recovered donors of Cohort 3, there were two negative PCRs, clearance, or symptom resolution. Sample material is recorded as cDNA or gDNA derived from T cells, B-cell-depleted T cells, or PBMCs.

V trimming: 3 bases; J trimming: 7 bases; junction bases outside the gene matches: 9. The CDR3 contains 15 residues. The germline CDR1 and CDR2 sequences are MNHEY and SMNVEV (reference sequence). The participants were between roughly 18 and 90 years old and came from fewer than 25 US areas. The table came from immunoSEQ multiplex PCR; TCRdb's copy has only in-frame clones and leaves some out. The profile shows roughly 230,000 clones, about nine tenths of them singletons. What was sequenced was PBMCs or T cells enriched from blood (not recorded which). The source of this sequence is a man between 25 and 39 years old in a cohort exposed to, infected with or recovered from COVID-19 (not recorded which). This chain uses TRBV27 with TRBJ2-5; 9 positions agree with TRBD2. CDR3 DNA sequence: TGTGCCAGCAGTTTGGTGCGGGAGGGCCTTGGGACCCAGTACTTC. This codes for CASSLVREGLGTQYF.